This TCR beta chain is from a study of T cell responses to AZD1222 COVID-19 vaccine. The study, taken as a whole, reports: Recipients of AZD1222 seropositive at baseline numbered only 5 or 6. Donors skewed white British and female; clonal diversity was possibly underestimated. Unmutated variant regions are reportedly the target of nearly half of TCRs that are spike-specific.

With regard to this clone: Antigen: not known.

TCRdb's copy holds only in-frame clones and misses some; the assay was immunoSEQ multiplex PCR. Of around 130,000 clones listed, roughly 93% are singletons. Per germline, CDR1 SNHLY and CDR2 FYNNEI. V shed 4 bases and J shed 0 bases, with 3 bases lying between them. CDR3 length: 12 residues. The origin of this receptor is an adult in good health. The starting material was peripheral blood, obtained on day 0 of AZD1222 vaccination. The chain combines TRBV2 with TRBJ1-1; D gene unclear. The CDR3 loop is CASSGLNTEAFF. The CDR3 nucleotides read TGTGCCAGCAGTGGGTTGAACACTGAAGCTTTCTTT.